The 16 T cell receptor beta chains below were found in one sample sequenced in a study of blood T cell repertoires in COVID-19. The table came from immunoSEQ multiplex PCR; TCRdb's copy has only in-frame clones and leaves some out. The table lists around 71,000 clones, around nine tenths of them singletons. Sequenced sample: peripheral blood. The receptor set was obtained from a woman aged 55 to 70 with acute or convalescent COVID-19.

This rearrangement joins TRBV5-1 to TRBJ1-6, with 7 nucleotides matching TRBD1. The CDR3 length is 19 residues. Per germline, CDR1 SGHRS and CDR2 YFSETQ. Germline trimming cut 0 bases from V and 7 bases from J; bases unmatched to any gene: 16. CDR3 bases: TGCGCCAGCAGCTTGGCTCCAACAGGGGCCGCAGCCCAGAATTCACCCCTCCACTTT. It encodes CASSLAPTGAAAQNSPLHF.

The gene calls are TRBV28 and TRBJ1-5; 7 bases agree with TRBD1. The CDR3 contains 13 residues. Germline-derived CDR1 and CDR2 are MDHEN and SYDVKM. Unmatched junction bases numbered 4, after V lost 7 bases and J lost 4 bases. The CDR3 here is CASTSGGNQPQHF. CDR3 in DNA: TGTGCCAGCACCTCAGGGGGAAATCAGCCCCAGCATTTT.

This clone has just one count. V gene TRBV29-1 combines with J gene TRBJ2-7, with 8 bases lining up with TRBD2. The CDR3 contains 14 residues. V trimming: 5 bases; J trimming: 2 bases; junction bases outside the gene matches: 8. Germline V gene lookup returns CDR1 SQVTM and CDR2 ANQGSEA. CDR3 DNA: TGCAGCGTTCAGATGGCGGGAGGACCCTACGAGCAGTACTTC. It encodes CSVQMAGGPYEQYF.

This clone was observed a few times. The chain uses TRBV28 and TRBJ2-7, with 8 nucleotides matching TRBD1. Germline assignment: CDR1 MDHEN and CDR2 SYDVKM. The CDR3 totals 16 residues. Germline trimming cut 4 bases from V and 2 bases from J; bases unmatched to any gene: 10. The CDR3 here is CASSWGRGQGTYEQYF. Written as DNA, the CDR3 is TGTGCCAGCAGTTGGGGCAGGGGGCAGGGGACCTACGAGCAGTACTTC.

This clone was seen a handful of times. V and J are TRBV3-1 (or the pseudogene TRBV3-2) and TRBJ1-1; TRBD1 matches at 7 bases. V lost 2 bases to trimming and J lost 5 bases; unmatched junction nucleotides: 11. Per germline, CDR1 LGHDT and CDR2 YNNKEL (reference sequence). CDR3 size: 16 residues. The CDR3: CASSQSVGQVRTEAFF. The CDR3 nucleotides read TGTGCCAGCAGCCAAAGTGTAGGACAGGTTAGGACTGAAGCTTTCTTT.

The chain recombines TRBV7-3 with TRBJ2-1, with TRBD2 matching over 15 bases. V was pared by 6 bases and J by 7 bases, with 10 bases of the junction left unmatched. CDR3 length equals 17 residues. Per germline, CDR1 SGHTA and CDR2 FQGTGA. The DNA for the CDR3 is TGTGCCAGCAGTCCTTCCCTCGGACTAGCGGGAGGGAATGAGCAGTTCTTC. Protein product: CASSPSLGLAGGNEQFF.

The CDR3 spells CASSGGNSYEQYF. The DNA of the CDR3 is TGCGCCAGCAGCGGAGGGAATTCCTACGAGCAGTACTTC. The V and J genes are TRBV5-1 and TRBJ2-7; TRBD2 is a possible D gene (6 bases). This CDR3 is built from 13 residues. Trimming took 4 bases from V and 1 from J, leaving 9 bases between them. Germline CDR1 and CDR2: SGHRS and YFSETQ.

The rearrangement joins TRBV7-3 to TRBJ2-1, with D perhaps TRBD1 (5 bases). This CDR3 comprises 15 residues. Germline-derived CDR1 and CDR2 are SGHTA and FQGTGA. V shed 2 bases and J shed 7 bases, with 15 bases lying between them. CDR3 sequence (DNA): TGTGCCAGCAGCTTAGGGCAGGGTCTCTGGAATGAGCAGTTCTTC. Translated: CASSLGQGLWNEQFF.

The rearrangement links TRBV6-6 to TRBJ1-3; D possibly corresponds to TRBD1 (5 bases). V lost 6 bases to trimming and J lost 0 bases, with 15 bases between them. CDR3 length: 16 residues. Germline V gene lookup returns CDR1 MNHNY and CDR2 SVGAGI (reference sequence). CDR3 sequence (DNA): TGTGCCAGCAGCGGAATAAGGGGCAACTCTGGAAACACCATATATTTT. It encodes CASSGIRGNSGNTIYF.

The V gene is TRBV6-2 or TRBV6-3, the J gene TRBJ2-2, with TRBD2 as a possible D gene (5 bases). The germline CDR1 and CDR2 sequences are MNHEY and SVGEGT. Trimming took 0 bases from V and 0 from J, leaving 11 bases between them. This CDR3 has 17 residues. Written as DNA, the CDR3 is TGTGCCAGCAGTTACTCTATTGGGGAGACGAACACCGGGGAGCTGTTTTTT. It yields the protein CASSYSIGETNTGELFF.

A single count supports this clone. V gene TRBV5-4 combines with J gene TRBJ1-5, with D unresolved. Between the trimmed V and J ends, which lost 0 bases and 7 bases, there was a span of 8 bases. Germline V CDR1 and CDR2: SGHNT, YYREEE (reference sequence). The CDR3 sequence is 13 residues long. The CDR3 nucleotides are TGTGCCAGCAGCTTGGCGGGGAACCAGCCCCAGCATTTT. As protein: CASSLAGNQPQHF. Variable domain in full (rest from reference TRBV5-4 and TRBJ1-5): ETGVTQSPTHLIKTRGQQVTLRCSSQSGHNTVSWYQQALGQGPQFIFQYYREEENGRGNFPPRFSGLQFPNYSSELNVNALELDDSALYLCASSLAGNQPQHFGDGTRLSIL.

This chain connects TRBV28 to TRBJ2-1; 11 bases are a match to TRBD2. Trimming at V came to 4 bases and at J to 4 bases, leaving 6 bases not matched to a gene. In germline, CDR1 is MDHEN, CDR2 SYDVKM. This CDR3 is built from 16 residues. CDR3 region: CASSSGTSGVYNEQFF. The DNA of the CDR3 is TGTGCCAGCAGTTCCGGGACTAGCGGTGTTTACAATGAGCAGTTCTTC.

This clone was detected a few times. The J gene is TRBJ2-1, the V gene TRBV2; 7 bases line up with TRBD2. J gave up 7 bases and V 7 bases, and 10 bases lay outside the gene matches. The CDR3 spans 14 residues. CDR1 is SNHLY, CDR2 FYNNEI, per germline. The CDR3 region is CASKLLAGQNEQFF. DNA of the CDR3: TGTGCCAGCAAGCTGTTAGCGGGTCAAAATGAGCAGTTCTTC.

V gene TRBV7-2 combines with J gene TRBJ2-2, with a tentative D call TRBD1 (5 bases). V was cut by 1 base and J by 2 bases, with 8 bases left in between. There are 15 residues in the CDR3. CDR1 is SGHTA and CDR2 is FQGNSA in the germline V gene. The CDR3, as DNA: TGTGCCAGCAGCTTAGGGGGCTATAACACCGGGGAGCTGTTTTTT. It codes for CASSLGGYNTGELFF.

The chain has TRBV19 and TRBJ1-1, with TRBD1 matching 7 bases. The CDR3 has 13 residues. CDR1 and CDR2 (germline): LNHDA, SQIVND (reference sequence). V shed 5 bases, J shed 5 bases, and the junction held 5 bases outside the gene matches. Here the CDR3 reads CASSPDRDTEAFF. The CDR3 DNA reads TGTGCCAGTAGTCCTGACAGGGATACTGAAGCTTTCTTT.

In this sample, this clone turned up once. The chain combines TRBV6-5 with TRBJ1-1, with D maybe TRBD1 (6 bases). The CDR3 is made up of 15 amino acids. The germline V gene encodes CDR1 MNHEY and CDR2 SVGAGI. The V and J ends lost 5 bases and 3 bases respectively, with 16 bases between them. CDR3 amino acids: CASSPDSARDTEAFF. The CDR3 nucleotides are TGTGCCAGCAGTCCGGACAGTGCAAGGGACACTGAAGCTTTCTTT.